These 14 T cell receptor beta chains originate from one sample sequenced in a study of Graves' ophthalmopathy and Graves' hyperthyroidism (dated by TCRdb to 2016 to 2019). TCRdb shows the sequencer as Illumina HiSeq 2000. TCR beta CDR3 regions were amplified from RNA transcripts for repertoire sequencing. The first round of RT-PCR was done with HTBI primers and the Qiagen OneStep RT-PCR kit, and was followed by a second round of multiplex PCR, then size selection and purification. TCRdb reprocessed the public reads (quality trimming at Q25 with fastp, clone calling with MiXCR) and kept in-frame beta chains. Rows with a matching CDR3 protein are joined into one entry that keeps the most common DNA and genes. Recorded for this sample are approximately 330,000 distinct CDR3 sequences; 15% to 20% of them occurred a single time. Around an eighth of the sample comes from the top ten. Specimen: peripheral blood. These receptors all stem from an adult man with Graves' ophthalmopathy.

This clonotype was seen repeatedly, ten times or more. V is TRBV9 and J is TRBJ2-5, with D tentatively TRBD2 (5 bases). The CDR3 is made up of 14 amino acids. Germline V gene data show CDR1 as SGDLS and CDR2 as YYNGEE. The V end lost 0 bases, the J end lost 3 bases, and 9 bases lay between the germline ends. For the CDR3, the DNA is TGTGCCAGCAGCGTAGTGGACGGGAAAGAGACCCAGTACTTC. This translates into CASSVVDGKETQYF.

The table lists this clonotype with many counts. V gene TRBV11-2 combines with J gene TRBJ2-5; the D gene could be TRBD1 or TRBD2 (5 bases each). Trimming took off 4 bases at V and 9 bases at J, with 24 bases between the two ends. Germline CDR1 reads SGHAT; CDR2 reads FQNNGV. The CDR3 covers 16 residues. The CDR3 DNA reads TGTGCCAGCAGCTCTCACGGGGCCGGAATCGTAGGGTCCCAGTACTTC. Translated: CASSSHGAGIVGSQYF.

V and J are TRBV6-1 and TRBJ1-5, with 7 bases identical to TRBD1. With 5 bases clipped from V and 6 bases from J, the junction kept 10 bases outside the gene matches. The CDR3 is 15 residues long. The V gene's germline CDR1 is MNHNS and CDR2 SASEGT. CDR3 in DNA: TGTGCCAGCAGTAGGGACAGTATAGCAAGTCAGCCCCAGCATTTT. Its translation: CASSRDSIASQPQHF.

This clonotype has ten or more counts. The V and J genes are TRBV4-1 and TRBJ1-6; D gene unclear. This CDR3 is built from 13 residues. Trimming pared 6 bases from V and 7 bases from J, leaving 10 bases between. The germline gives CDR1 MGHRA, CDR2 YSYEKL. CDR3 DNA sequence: TGCGCCAGCAGGGTTAACGGGAATTCACCCCTCCACTTT. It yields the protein CASRVNGNSPLHF.

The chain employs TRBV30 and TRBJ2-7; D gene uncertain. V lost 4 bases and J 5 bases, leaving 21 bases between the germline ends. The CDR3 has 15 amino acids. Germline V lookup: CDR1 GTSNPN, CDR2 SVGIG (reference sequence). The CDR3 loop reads CAWKVARWGMDEQYF. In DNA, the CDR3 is TGTGCCTGGAAAGTCGCGAGGTGGGGTATGGACGAGCAGTACTTC.

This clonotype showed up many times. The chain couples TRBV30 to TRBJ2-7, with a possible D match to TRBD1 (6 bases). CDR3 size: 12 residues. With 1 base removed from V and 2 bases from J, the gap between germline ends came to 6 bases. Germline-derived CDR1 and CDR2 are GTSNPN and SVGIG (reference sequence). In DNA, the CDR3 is TGTGCCTGGAGTGGGGGGCCCTACGAGCAGTACTTC. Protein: CAWSGGPYEQYF. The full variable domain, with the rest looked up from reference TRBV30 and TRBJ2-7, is SQTIHQWPATLVQPVGSPLSLECTVEGTSNPNLYWYRQAAGRGLQLLFYSVGIGQISSEVPQNLSASRPQDRQFILSSKKLLLSDSGFYLCAWSGGPYEQYFGPGTRLTVT.

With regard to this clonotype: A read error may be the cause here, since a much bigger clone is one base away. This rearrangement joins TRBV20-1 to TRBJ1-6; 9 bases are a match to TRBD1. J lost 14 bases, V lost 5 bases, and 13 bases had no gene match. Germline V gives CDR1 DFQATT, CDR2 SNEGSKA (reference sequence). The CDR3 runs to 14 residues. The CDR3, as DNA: TGCAGTGCTCCTCCGGAACAGGGGGCGCAGGCCCTCCACTTT. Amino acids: CSAPPEQGAQALHF.

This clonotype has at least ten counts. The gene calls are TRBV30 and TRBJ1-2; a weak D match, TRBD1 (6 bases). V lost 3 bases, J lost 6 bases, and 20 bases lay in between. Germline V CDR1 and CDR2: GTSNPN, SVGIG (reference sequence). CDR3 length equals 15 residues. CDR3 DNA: TGTGCCTGGAGCAGGCAGGGGAGCGGGTTTAATGGCTACACCTTC. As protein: CAWSRQGSGFNGYTF.

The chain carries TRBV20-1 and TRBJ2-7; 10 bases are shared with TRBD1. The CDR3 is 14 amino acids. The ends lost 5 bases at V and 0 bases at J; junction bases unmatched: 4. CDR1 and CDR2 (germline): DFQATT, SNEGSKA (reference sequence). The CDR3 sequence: CSAYGTGVSYEQYF. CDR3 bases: TGCAGTGCTTACGGGACAGGGGTCTCCTACGAGCAGTACTTC.

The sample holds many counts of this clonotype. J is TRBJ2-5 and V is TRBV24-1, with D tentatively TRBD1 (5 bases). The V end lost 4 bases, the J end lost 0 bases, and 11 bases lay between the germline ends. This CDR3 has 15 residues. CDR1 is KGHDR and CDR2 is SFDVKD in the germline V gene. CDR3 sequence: CATSDTDSYQETQYF. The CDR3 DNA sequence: TGTGCCACCAGTGACACAGACAGCTACCAAGAGACCCAGTACTTC.

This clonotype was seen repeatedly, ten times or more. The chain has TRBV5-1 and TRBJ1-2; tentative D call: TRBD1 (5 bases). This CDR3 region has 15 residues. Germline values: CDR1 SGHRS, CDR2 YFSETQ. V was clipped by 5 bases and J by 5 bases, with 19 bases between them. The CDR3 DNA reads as TGCGCCAGCAGTGGTGGGGACGGAAGTTTATATGGCTACACCTTC. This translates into CASSGGDGSLYGYTF.

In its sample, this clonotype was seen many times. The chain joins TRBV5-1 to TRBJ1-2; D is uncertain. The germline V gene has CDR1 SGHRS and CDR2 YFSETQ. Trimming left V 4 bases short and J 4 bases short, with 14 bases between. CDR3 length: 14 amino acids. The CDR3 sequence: CASSPAGQAYGYTF. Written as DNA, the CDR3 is TGCGCCAGCAGCCCGGCCGGGCAGGCCTATGGCTACACCTTC. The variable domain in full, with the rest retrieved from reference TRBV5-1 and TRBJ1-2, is KAGVTQTPRYLIKTRGQQVTLSCSPISGHRSVSWYQQTPGQGLQFLFEYFSETQRNKGNFPGRFSGRQFSNSRSEMNVSTLELGDSALYLCASSPAGQAYGYTFGSGTRLTVV.

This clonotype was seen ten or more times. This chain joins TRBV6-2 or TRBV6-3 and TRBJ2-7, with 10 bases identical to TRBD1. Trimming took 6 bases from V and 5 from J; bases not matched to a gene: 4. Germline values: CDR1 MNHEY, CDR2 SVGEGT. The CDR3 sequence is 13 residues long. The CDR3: CASRRQGADEQYF. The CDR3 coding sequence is TGTGCCAGCAGACGACAGGGGGCGGACGAGCAGTACTTC.

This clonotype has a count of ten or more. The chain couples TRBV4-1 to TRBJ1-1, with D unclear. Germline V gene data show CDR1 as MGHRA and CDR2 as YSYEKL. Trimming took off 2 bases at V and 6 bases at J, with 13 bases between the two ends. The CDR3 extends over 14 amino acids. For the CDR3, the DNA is TGCGCCAGCAGCCAAAATCAGGTGAGCGCTGAAGCTTTCTTT. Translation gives CASSQNQVSAEAFF.